This T cell receptor (beta chain) comes out of a study of early T cells in non-severe SARS-CoV-2 infection. Whole-study context: Unsorted whole-blood RNA was sequenced in bulk, leaving chains unpaired. Overall study results and limits: The VDJdb matching leaned toward anti-spike CD8 responses and overlooked private and CD4 specificities.

This clonotype occurred a few times. The target antigen is unknown. Each cDNA molecule carried a unique molecular identifier. Each CDR3 protein is one row after TCRdb ran MiXCR on the 5' RACE reads. The data contain more than 95,000 distinct CDR3 sequences, about 15% of them singletons. CDR1 and CDR2 from the germline V gene are SNHLY and FYNNEI. Between the trimmed V and J ends, which lost 3 bases and 8 bases, there was a span of 13 bases. This CDR3 is 13 amino acids long. Material: whole blood. The rearrangement uses TRBV2 and TRBJ1-2; D is unresolved. This TCR came from an adult who was a healthcare worker with PCR-confirmed SARS-CoV-2 infection or an uninfected control (not recorded which). The CDR3 nucleotides read TGTGCCAGCAGTGATCGTCTCTTTATGGGCTACACCTTC. Translating it yields CASSDRLFMGYTF.